Following are 4 T cell receptor beta chains from one sample sequenced in a study of beta chain features in type 1 diabetes. Study-wide points: TCRB CDR3 length was moderately but significantly reduced in all four CD4+ subsets of Type 1 diabetes patients.

These receptors have no identified antigens. Isolated RNA was reverse transcribed in full, so expressed TCRB transcripts were sequenced. Sequencing was performed with immunoSEQ multiplex PCR; in TCRdb, only in-frame clones are kept and a portion is missing. The table includes 130,000 to 150,000 clones, about 13% detected once. The sequencing input was central memory CD4+ T cells from blood. The receptor source for this set is a man aged 18 to 30 with type 1 diabetes.

V and J are TRBV10-3 and TRBJ2-7; the match to TRBD1 covers 10 bases. V shed 8 bases, J shed 0 bases, and the junction held 10 bases outside the gene matches. Germline V lookup: CDR1 ENHRY, CDR2 SYGVKD. This CDR3 contains 16 residues. CDR3 sequence (DNA): TGTGCCATCGGGACAGGGGCTGCTCAGAGCTCCTACGAGCAGTACTTC. This translates into CAIGTGAAQSSYEQYF.

The chain recombines TRBV5-1 with TRBJ2-7; D unresolved. The CDR3 is 11 residues long. The V gene's germline CDR1 is SGHRS and CDR2 YFSETQ. V was cut by 4 bases and J by 7 bases, with 9 bases left in between. The chain's CDR3 is CASSASREQYF. DNA of the CDR3: TGCGCCAGCAGCGCGTCCCGGGAGCAGTACTTC.

This clone was detected a few times. This likely stems from a read error, as it lies one base from a far larger clone. The chain links TRBV29-1 to TRBJ2-1; 8 nucleotides agree with TRBD2. CDR1 is SQVTM, CDR2 ANQGSEA, per germline. This CDR3 spans 13 amino acids. Unmatched junction bases numbered 7, after V lost 7 bases and J lost 5 bases. The CDR3 here is CSGSLRGDNEQFF. The DNA for the CDR3 is TGCAGCGGTAGTCTGCGGGGGGACAATGAGCAGTTCTTC.

This clone was observed a handful of times. This chain uses TRBV4-1 with TRBJ2-7, with 9 bases aligning to TRBD2. From germline, CDR1 is MGHRA and CDR2 YSYEKL. Germline trimming cut 3 bases from V and 2 bases from J; bases unmatched to any gene: 5. The CDR3 runs 15 residues. The CDR3 here is CASSHRLAEAYEQYF. The CDR3 coding sequence is TGCGCCAGCAGCCACCGACTAGCGGAAGCCTACGAGCAGTACTTC.